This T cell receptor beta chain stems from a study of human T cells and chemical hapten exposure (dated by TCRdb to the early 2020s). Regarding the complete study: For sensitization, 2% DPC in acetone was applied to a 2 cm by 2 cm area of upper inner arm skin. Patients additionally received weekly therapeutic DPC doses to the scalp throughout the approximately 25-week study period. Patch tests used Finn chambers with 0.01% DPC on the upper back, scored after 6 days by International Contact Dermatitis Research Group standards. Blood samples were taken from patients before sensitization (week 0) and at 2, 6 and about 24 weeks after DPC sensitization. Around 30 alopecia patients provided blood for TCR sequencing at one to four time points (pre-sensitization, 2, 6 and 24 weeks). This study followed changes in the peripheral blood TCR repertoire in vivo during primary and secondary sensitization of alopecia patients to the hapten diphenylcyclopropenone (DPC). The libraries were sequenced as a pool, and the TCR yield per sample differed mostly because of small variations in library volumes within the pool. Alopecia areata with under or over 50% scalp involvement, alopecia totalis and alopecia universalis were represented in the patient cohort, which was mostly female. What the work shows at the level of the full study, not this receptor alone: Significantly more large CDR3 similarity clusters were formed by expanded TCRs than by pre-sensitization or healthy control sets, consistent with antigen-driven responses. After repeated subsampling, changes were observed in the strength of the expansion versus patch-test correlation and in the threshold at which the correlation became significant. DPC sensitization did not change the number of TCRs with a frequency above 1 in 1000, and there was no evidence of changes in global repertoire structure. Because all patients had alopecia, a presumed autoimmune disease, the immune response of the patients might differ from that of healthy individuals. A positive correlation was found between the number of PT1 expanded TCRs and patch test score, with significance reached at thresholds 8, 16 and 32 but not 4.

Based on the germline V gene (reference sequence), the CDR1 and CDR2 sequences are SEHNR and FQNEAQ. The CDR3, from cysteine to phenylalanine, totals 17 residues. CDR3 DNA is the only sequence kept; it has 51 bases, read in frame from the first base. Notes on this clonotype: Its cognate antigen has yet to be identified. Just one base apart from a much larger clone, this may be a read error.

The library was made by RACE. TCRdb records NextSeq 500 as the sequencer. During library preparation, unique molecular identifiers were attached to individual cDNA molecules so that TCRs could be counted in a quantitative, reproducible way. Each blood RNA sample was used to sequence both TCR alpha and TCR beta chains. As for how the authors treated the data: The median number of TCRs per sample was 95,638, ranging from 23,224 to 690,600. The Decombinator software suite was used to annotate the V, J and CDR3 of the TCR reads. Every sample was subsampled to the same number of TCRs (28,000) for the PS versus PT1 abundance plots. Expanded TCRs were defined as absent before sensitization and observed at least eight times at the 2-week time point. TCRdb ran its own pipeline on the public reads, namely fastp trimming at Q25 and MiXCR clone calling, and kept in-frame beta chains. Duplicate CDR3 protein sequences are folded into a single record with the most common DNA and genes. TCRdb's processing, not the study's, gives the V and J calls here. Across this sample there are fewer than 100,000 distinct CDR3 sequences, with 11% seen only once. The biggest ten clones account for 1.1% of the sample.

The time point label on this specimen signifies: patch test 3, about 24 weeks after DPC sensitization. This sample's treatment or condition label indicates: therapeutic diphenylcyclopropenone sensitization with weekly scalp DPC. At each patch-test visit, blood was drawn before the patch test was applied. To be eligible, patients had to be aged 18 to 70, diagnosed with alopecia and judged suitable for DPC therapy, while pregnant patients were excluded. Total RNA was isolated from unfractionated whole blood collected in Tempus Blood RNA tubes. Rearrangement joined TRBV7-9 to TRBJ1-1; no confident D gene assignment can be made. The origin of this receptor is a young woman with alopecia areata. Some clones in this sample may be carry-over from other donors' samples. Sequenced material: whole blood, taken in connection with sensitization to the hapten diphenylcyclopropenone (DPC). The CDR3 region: CASSPPHQGQSTTEDFF. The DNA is TGTGCCAGCAGCCCCCCCCATCAAGGGCAAAGCACCACTGAAGATTTCTTT. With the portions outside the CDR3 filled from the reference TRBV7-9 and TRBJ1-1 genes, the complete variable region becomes DTGVSQNPRHKITKRGQNVTFRCDPISEHNRLYWYRQTLGQGPEFLTYFQNEAQLEKSRLLSDRFSAERPKGSFSTLEIQRTEQGDSAMYLCASSPPHQGQSTTEDFFGQGTRLTVV.